These 7 T cell receptor beta chains originate from one sample sequenced in a study of blood T cell repertoires in COVID-19. The data were produced by immunoSEQ multiplex PCR, yet TCRdb's version contains in-frame clones alone and is incomplete. The repertoire includes 150,000 to 200,000 clones, almost 85% of them detected once, and under 8.5% sits in the top ten. Sequencing was done on a sample of peripheral blood. The receptors were gathered from a man between 35 and 55 years old who had recovered from COVID-19.

The genes are TRBV10-3 and TRBJ1-2; possible D gene TRBD1, 5 bases. V shed 9 bases and J shed 6 bases, with 17 bases lying between them. This CDR3 comprises 13 residues. CDR1 is ENHRY, CDR2 SYGVKD, per germline. CDR3 residues: CAIDRQRGDGYTF. The CDR3 bases are TGTGCCATAGATCGACAGCGGGGCGATGGCTACACCTTC.

J is TRBJ2-5 and V is TRBV28; 7 nucleotides match TRBD1. The CDR3 length is 14 residues. From germline, CDR1 is MDHEN and CDR2 SYDVKM. Germline trimming cut 6 bases from V and 3 bases from J; bases unmatched to any gene: 7. The CDR3 DNA reads TGTGCCAGCAGGCCCGGGACAGAAAAAGAGACCCAGTACTTC. It codes for CASRPGTEKETQYF.

The rearrangement uses TRBV2 and TRBJ1-1; weak D call: TRBD1 (5 bases). CDR1 SNHLY and CDR2 FYNNEI come from the germline V gene. Trimming cost V 2 bases and J 4 bases, with 14 bases left between them. The CDR3 is 15 amino acids. CDR3 DNA sequence: TGTGCCAGCAGTGAAAACAGGATGATCGGCACTGAAGCTTTCTTT. Amino acid sequence: CASSENRMIGTEAFF.

V usage is TRBV30 and J usage is TRBJ1-1; D might be TRBD1 (6 bases). The CDR3 loop spans 12 amino acids. Per the germline V gene, CDR1 is GTSNPN and CDR2 is SVGIG (reference sequence). The CDR3 reads CALQDSNTEAFF. For the CDR3, the DNA is TGTGCGTTACAGGACAGCAACACTGAAGCTTTCTTT.

The genes are TRBV5-5 and TRBJ2-3; D is perhaps TRBD1 (6 bases). Trimming shortened V by 4 bases and J by 6 bases, and 18 bases separated the two germline ends. CDR1 and CDR2 from the germline V gene are SGHKS and YYEKEE (reference sequence). The CDR3 covers 15 residues. CDR3 sequence: CASSLGQRIRDTQYF. In DNA, the CDR3 is TGTGCCAGCAGCCTTGGACAGAGGATTAGGGATACGCAGTATTTT.

The chain joins TRBV20-1 to TRBJ2-5; TRBD2 might be the D (6 bases). Germline V lookup: CDR1 DFQATT, CDR2 SNEGSKA (reference sequence). The CDR3 is made up of 11 amino acids. V was trimmed by 7 bases and J by 4 bases, leaving 10 bases between them. CDR3 region: CSGLGGETQYF. The CDR3 region has the DNA TGCAGTGGTCTGGGAGGAGAGACCCAGTACTTC.

The chain joins TRBV10-3 to TRBJ2-7, with 9 bases matching TRBD1. The CDR3 has 13 residues. The germline V gene has CDR1 ENHRY and CDR2 SYGVKD. Trimming at V came to 10 bases and at J to 5 bases, leaving 9 bases not matched to a gene. CDR3 region: CATRTGEKNEQYF. The DNA of the CDR3 is TGTGCCACTAGGACAGGGGAAAAGAACGAGCAGTACTTC.